These T cell receptor beta chains were read from a single sample in a study of OX40 agonist ivuxolimab in advanced cancers. Data came from immunoSEQ multiplex PCR; TCRdb stores just in-frame clones and leaves some out. The sample carries some 85,000 clones, 91% recorded once. The sequencing used CD4+ or CD8+ T cells sorted from blood, collected in a trial of the OX40 agonist ivuxolimab. Source of these receptors: an adult with an advanced solid tumor such as melanoma, head and neck, liver or kidney cancer. Each CDR3 is given with its conserved first and last residue. D genes are given only for firm matches. Only some rows state a clone size, as once, few, many or a class for expanded clones.

j_gene | len | v_gene | d_gene | abundance | CDR3aa | CDR3nt
TRBJ2-7 | 16 | TRBV7-2 | NA | NA | CASSLSGTLKIYEQYF | TGTGCCAGCAGCCTCTCCGGGACTCTCAAAATCTACGAGCAGTACTTC
TRBJ2-4 | 15 | TRBV2 | NA | NA | CASKGPGAQDYIQYF | TGTGCCAGCAAAGGCCCCGGGGCCCAGGACTACATTCAGTACTTC
TRBJ2-2 | 17 | TRBV7-9 | NA | NA | CASSKIRGLLFTGELFF | TGTGCCAGCAGCAAAATCAGAGGGCTTTTGTTCACCGGGGAGCTGTTTTTT
TRBJ2-2 | 15 | TRBV7-2 | NA | NA | CASSPSTSITGELFF | TGTGCCAGCAGCCCTTCAACAAGTATCACCGGGGAGCTGTTTTTT
TRBJ2-1 | 17 | TRBV11-2 | NA | NA | CASSPYFLKQGMGEQFF | TGTGCCAGCAGCCCCTACTTTCTTAAACAGGGAATGGGTGAGCAGTTCTTC
TRBJ1-4 | 15 | TRBV18 | TRBD1 | once | CASSPPGQGPEKLFF | TGTGCCAGCTCACCACCGGGACAGGGCCCTGAAAAACTGTTTTTT
TRBJ2-7 | 16 | TRBV5-1 | NA | NA | CASSPFSTAGSHEQYF | TGCGCCAGCAGCCCATTCTCGACAGCGGGCTCCCACGAGCAGTACTTC
TRBJ2-1 | 15 | TRBV30 | TRBD1 | NA | CAWSQRDRVYNEQFF | TGTGCCTGGAGTCAAAGGGACAGGGTATACAATGAGCAGTTCTTC
TRBJ2-5 | 16 | TRBV18 | NA | NA | CASSPSLRAFGETQYF | TGTGCCAGCTCACCTTCTCTTAGGGCCTTCGGCGAGACCCAGTACTTC
TRBJ2-6 | 15 | TRBV4-1 | NA | few | CASSQAVAGANVLTF | TGCGCCAGCAGCCAAGCGGTTGCTGGGGCCAACGTCCTGACTTTC
TRBJ1-1 | 13 | TRBV5-1 | NA | NA | CASSFIRTAEAFF | TGCGCCAGCAGCTTTATTCGGACAGCCGAAGCTTTCTTT
TRBJ2-5 | 16 | TRBV7-7 | TRBD2 | NA | CASSKRLAGLGEAQYF | TGTGCTAGCAGCAAACGACTAGCGGGATTGGGAGAGGCCCAGTACTTC
TRBJ2-3 | 15 | TRBV6-6 | NA | NA | CASSYGQPSTDTQYF | TGTGCCAGCAGTTACGGACAGCCTAGCACAGATACGCAGTATTTT
TRBJ2-1 | 13 | TRBV6-1 | TRBD1 | NA | CASREGQLNEQFF | TGTGCCAGCAGAGAGGGACAGCTCAATGAGCAGTTCTTC
TRBJ1-2 | 15 | TRBV28 | TRBD1 | NA | CASRDRAGGDYGYTF | TGTGCCAGCAGGGATAGGGCAGGGGGTGACTATGGCTACACCTTC
TRBJ2-1 | 17 | TRBV19 | NA | NA | CASSIDREWRVHNEQFF | TGTGCCAGTAGTATAGATCGGGAGTGGCGGGTCCACAATGAGCAGTTCTTC
TRBJ2-7 | 14 | TRBV7-2 | TRBD2 | NA | CASSTGLAPYEQYF | TGTGCCAGCAGCACGGGACTAGCGCCGTACGAGCAGTACTTC
TRBJ1-1 | 14 | TRBV10-3 | NA | few | CATRNEESNTEAFF | TGTGCCACCAGGAACGAGGAATCGAACACTGAAGCTTTCTTT
TRBJ1-1 | 14 | TRBV10-2 | NA | once | CASSEYTVNTEAFF | TGCGCCAGCAGTGAGTATACAGTAAACACTGAAGCTTTCTTT
TRBJ1-2 | 13 | TRBV10-3 | NA | NA | CATADSPNYGYTF | TGTGCCACCGCGGACAGCCCCAACTATGGCTACACCTTC
TRBJ1-2 | 12 | TRBV25-1 | NA | NA | CASSGGGSRETF | TGTGCCAGCAGTGGGGGTGGGAGCCGGGAGACCTTC
TRBJ2-2 | 16 | TRBV7-8 | NA | NA | CASSLGGGPNTGELFF | TGTGCCAGCAGCTTAGGTGGCGGGCCCAACACCGGGGAGCTGTTTTTT
TRBJ2-5 | 15 | TRBV5-4 | TRBD2 | NA | CASSFTSGNQETQYF | TGTGCCAGCAGCTTTACTAGCGGGAACCAAGAGACCCAGTACTTC
TRBJ1-4 | 15 | TRBV21-1 | NA | NA | CASRQLRPTNEKLFF | TGTGCCAGCAGACAATTAAGGCCTACTAATGAAAAACTGTTTTTT
TRBJ2-2 | 14 | TRBV5-4 | NA | NA | CASSLSRNTGELFF | TGTGCCAGCAGCCTTAGCCGAAACACCGGGGAGCTGTTTTTT
TRBJ2-3 | 15 | TRBV6-5 | TRBD1 | NA | CASKGQGRMPDTQYF | TGTGCCAGCAAAGGACAGGGGCGGATGCCAGATACGCAGTATTTT
TRBJ1-1 | 13 | TRBV30 | TRBD1 | NA | CAWSLQGQTEAFF | TGTGCCTGGAGCTTACAGGGGCAGACTGAAGCTTTCTTT
TRBJ2-7 | 14 | TRBV6-5 | TRBD2 | NA | CASSYMLAGGPLYF | TGTGCCAGCAGTTACATGTTAGCGGGAGGGCCGCTATACTTC
TRBJ2-5 | 13 | TRBV28 | TRBD1 | NA | CASSLGTEKTQYF | TGTGCCAGCAGTTTGGGGACAGAAAAGACCCAGTACTTC
TRBJ2-1 | 15 | TRBV7-3 | TRBD2 | NA | CASSFTSGRYNEQFF | TGTGCCAGCAGCTTTACTAGCGGCCGATACAATGAGCAGTTCTTC
TRBJ2-7 | 14 | TRBV11-1 | NA | NA | CASSLERRTYEQYF | TGTGCCAGCAGCTTAGAGAGGAGAACCTACGAGCAGTACTTC